These T cell receptor beta chains were read from a single sample in a study of T cells in Graves' hyperthyroidism and ophthalmopathy. TCRdb re-called the multiplex PCR reads with MiXCR, one entry per CDR3 protein. The table lists about half a million distinct CDR3 sequences, 20% of them singletons. Sample: blood. The origin of the receptors is a middle-aged man with Graves' ophthalmopathy. The CDR3 runs from the conserved cysteine through the conserved F or W. Each record gives: CDR3 protein, CDR3 DNA, clone size, J gene, D gene, V gene. The D gene is left open where the match is weak. Expanded clones are given a class, and other clones once, few, many or no size at all.

CREGYGELFF	TGCAGGGAGGGGTACGGGGAGCTGTTTTTT	-	TRBJ2-2	-	TRBV29-1
CAWSGGDLRPQHF	TGTGCCTGGAGTGGGGGGGACCTTCGCCCCCAGCATTTT	many	TRBJ1-5	-	TRBV30
CASSQQGPFYNEQFF	TGTGCCAGCAGTCAACAGGGTCCCTTCTACAATGAGCAGTTCTTC	few	TRBJ2-1	-	TRBV27
CASSLTGGGAKNIQYF	TGCGCCAGCAGCTTGACGGGCGGTGGGGCCAAAAACATTCAGTACTTC	few	TRBJ2-4	-	TRBV5-1
CASSLSPYRGGDEKLFF	TGTGCCAGCAGTCTCTCCCCATACAGGGGGGGCGATGAAAAACTGTTTTTT	-	TRBJ1-4	TRBD1	TRBV27
CASSLTWTGGELFF	TGTGCCAGCAGCTTGACTTGGACAGGGGGCGAGCTGTTTTTT	-	TRBJ2-2	TRBD1	TRBV5-5
CASSGLAASETQYF	TGTGCCAGTAGCGGACTAGCGGCCTCGGAGACCCAGTACTTC	-	TRBJ2-5	TRBD2	TRBV19
CASRGLAVTDTQYF	TGTGCCAGCAGAGGACTAGCGGTCACAGATACGCAGTATTTT	many	TRBJ2-3	TRBD2	TRBV27
CASSYGRNSYQPQHF	TGTGCCAGCAGTTACGGACGAAATAGCTATCAGCCCCAGCATTTT	-	TRBJ1-5	-	TRBV13
CASSLSGRRGVDTQYF	TGTGCCAGCAGCTTAAGTGGGAGGCGGGGGGTAGATACGCAGTATTTT	few	TRBJ2-3	TRBD2	TRBV7-2